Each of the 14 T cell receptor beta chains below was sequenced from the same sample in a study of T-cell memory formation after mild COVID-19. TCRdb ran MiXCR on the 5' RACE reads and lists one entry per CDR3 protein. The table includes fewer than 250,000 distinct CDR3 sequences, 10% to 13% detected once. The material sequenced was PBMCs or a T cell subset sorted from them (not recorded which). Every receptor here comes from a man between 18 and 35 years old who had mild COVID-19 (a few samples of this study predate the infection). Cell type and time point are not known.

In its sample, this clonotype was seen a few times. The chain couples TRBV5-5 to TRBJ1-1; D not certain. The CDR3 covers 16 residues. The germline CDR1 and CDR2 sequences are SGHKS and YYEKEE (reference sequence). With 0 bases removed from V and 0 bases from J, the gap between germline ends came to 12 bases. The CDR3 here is CASSLGVGLMNTEAFF. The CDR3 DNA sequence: TGTGCCAGCAGCTTGGGTGTTGGCCTCATGAACACTGAAGCTTTCTTT.

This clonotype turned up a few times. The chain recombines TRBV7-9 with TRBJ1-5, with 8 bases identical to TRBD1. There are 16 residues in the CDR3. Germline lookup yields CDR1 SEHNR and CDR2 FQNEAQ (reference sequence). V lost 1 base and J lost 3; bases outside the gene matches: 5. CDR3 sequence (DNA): TGTGCCAGCAGCTTAGGGACAGGGAGACTCAATCAGCCCCAGCATTTT. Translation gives CASSLGTGRLNQPQHF.

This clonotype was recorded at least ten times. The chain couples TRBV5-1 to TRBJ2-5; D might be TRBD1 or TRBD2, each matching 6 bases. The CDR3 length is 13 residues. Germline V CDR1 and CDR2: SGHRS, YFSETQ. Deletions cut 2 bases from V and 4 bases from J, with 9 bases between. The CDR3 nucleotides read TGCGCCAGCAGCTTTAGGGGGGCAGAGACCCAGTACTTC. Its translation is CASSFRGAETQYF. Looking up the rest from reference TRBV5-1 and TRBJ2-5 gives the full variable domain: KAGVTQTPRYLIKTRGQQVTLSCSPISGHRSVSWYQQTPGQGLQFLFEYFSETQRNKGNFPGRFSGRQFSNSRSEMNVSTLELGDSALYLCASSFRGAETQYFGPGTRLLVL.

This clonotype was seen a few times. CDR3 in DNA: TGTGCCAGCAGCCTCCTAGTCCCTCCTAACTATGGCTACACCTTC. This encodes CASSLLVPPNYGYTF. The rearrangement joins TRBV6-5 to TRBJ1-2; no reliable D call. The CDR3 sequence is 15 residues long. V lost 6 bases and J 0 bases, leaving 14 bases between the germline ends. CDR1 and CDR2 from the germline V gene are MNHEY and SVGAGI.

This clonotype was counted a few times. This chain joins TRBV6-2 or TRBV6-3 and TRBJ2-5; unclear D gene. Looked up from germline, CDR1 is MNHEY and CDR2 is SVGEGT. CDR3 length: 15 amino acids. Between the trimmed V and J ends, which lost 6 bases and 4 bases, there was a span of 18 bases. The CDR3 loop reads CASRSGPTKGETQYF. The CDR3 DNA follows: TGTGCCAGCAGAAGTGGGCCGACGAAGGGAGAGACCCAGTACTTC.

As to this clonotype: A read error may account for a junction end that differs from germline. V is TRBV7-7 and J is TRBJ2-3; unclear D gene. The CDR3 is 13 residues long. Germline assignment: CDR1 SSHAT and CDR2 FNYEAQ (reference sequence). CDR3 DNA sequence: TGTGCTAGCAGCTTAGGGTATGGCGATACGCAGTATTTT. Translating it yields CASSLGYGDTQYF.

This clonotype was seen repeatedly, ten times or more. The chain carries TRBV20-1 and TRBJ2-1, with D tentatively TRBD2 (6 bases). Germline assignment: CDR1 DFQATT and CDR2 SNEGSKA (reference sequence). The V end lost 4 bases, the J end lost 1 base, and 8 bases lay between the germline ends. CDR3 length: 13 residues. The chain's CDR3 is CSAKAGSYNEQFF. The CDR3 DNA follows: TGCAGTGCTAAGGCGGGGTCCTACAATGAGCAGTTCTTC.

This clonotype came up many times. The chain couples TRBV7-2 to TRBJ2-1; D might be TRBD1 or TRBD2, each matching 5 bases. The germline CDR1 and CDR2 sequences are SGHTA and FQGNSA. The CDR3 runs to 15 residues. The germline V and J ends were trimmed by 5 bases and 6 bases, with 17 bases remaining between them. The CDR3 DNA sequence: TGTGCCAGCAGCCCCGCCGGGGCCTTACTCAATGAGCAGTTCTTC. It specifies CASSPAGALLNEQFF.

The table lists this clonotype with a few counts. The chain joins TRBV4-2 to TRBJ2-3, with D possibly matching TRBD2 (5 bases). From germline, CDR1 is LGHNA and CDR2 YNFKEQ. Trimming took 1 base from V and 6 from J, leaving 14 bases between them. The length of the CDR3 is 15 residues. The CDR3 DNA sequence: TGTGCCAGCAGCCAAGGATACGAGCGGAGGGATACGCAGTATTTT. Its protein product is CASSQGYERRDTQYF.

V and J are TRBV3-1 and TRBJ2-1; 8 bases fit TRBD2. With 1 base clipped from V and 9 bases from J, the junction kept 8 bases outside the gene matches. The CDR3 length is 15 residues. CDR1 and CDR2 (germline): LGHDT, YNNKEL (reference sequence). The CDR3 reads CASSQVWIAGSEQFF. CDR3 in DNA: TGTGCCAGCAGCCAAGTGTGGATAGCGGGGAGTGAGCAGTTCTTC.

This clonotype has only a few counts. CDR3 protein: CASSRGNTDTQYF. In nucleotides, the CDR3 is TGTGCCAGCTCAAGGGGAAACACGGATACGCAGTATTTT. The V call is TRBV18, the J call TRBJ2-3; perhaps TRBD1 as D (5 bases). CDR1 and CDR2 (germline): KGHSH, LQKENI. V lost 5 bases, J lost 6 bases, and 12 bases lay in between. This CDR3 region has 13 residues. Filled out from reference TRBV18 and TRBJ2-3, the complete variable domain reads NAGVMQNPRHLVRRRGQEARLRCSPMKGHSHVYWYRQLPEEGLKFMVYLQKENIIDESGMPKERFSAEFPKEGPSILRIQQVVRGDSAAYFCASSRGNTDTQYFGPGTRLTVL.

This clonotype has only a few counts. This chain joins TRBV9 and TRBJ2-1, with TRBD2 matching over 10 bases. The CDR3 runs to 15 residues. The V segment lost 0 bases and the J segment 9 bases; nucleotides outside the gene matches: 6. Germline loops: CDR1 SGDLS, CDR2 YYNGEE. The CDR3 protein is CASSVVPSGGGEQFF. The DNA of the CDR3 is TGTGCCAGCAGCGTAGTCCCTAGCGGGGGAGGTGAGCAGTTCTTC.

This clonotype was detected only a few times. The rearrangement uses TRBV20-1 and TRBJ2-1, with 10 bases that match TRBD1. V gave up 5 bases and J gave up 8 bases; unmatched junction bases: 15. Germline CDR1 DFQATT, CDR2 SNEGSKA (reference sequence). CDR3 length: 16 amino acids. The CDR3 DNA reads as TGCAGTGCTCAGACAGGGGGCCGGCGGGGGTTGCATGAGCAGTTCTTC. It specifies CSAQTGGRRGLHEQFF.

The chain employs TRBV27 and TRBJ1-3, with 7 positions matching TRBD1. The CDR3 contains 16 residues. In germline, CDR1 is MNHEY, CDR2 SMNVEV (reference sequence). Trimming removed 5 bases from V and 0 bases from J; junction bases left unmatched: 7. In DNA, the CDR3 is TGTGCCAGCAGTGAACGACAGGGATTCTCTGGAAACACCATATATTTT. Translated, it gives CASSERQGFSGNTIYF.